These 9 T cell receptor beta chains came from one sample sequenced in a study of blood T cell repertoires in COVID-19 (dated by TCRdb to 2019 to 2021). The receptor library was made with the immunoSEQ multiplex PCR assay. Here the immuneACCESS table is served through TCRdb, limited to in-frame sequences with V and J called. Missing clones are a known gap in these copies; in checked studies unresolved V genes cover under half, and the rest lacks a known reason. The sample contains under 200,000 clones, about 80% of them found a single time. The top ten constitute about 2% of the sample. The sequenced sample was peripheral blood. These receptors were collected from a woman at least 80 years old with acute or convalescent COVID-19.

This chain joins TRBV4-2 and TRBJ2-1; D possibly corresponds to TRBD2 (5 bases). Germline CDR1 LGHNA, CDR2 YNFKEQ. Deletions cut 0 bases from V and 6 bases from J, with 12 bases between. The CDR3 runs 15 residues. CDR3 DNA: TGTGCCAGCAGCCAAGATCTGTTAGGGAGCAATGAGCAGTTCTTC. This translates into CASSQDLLGSNEQFF.

The chain carries TRBV20-1 and TRBJ1-3; D is possibly TRBD1 (6 bases). CDR1 is DFQATT and CDR2 is SNEGSKA in the germline V gene (reference sequence). This CDR3 is 14 amino acids long. The V end lost 3 bases, the J end lost 4 bases, and 13 bases lay between the germline ends. The CDR3 protein is CSASLQGLGNTIYF. CDR3 sequence (DNA): TGCAGTGCTAGTCTCCAGGGGCTGGGAAACACCATATATTTT.

The genes are TRBV5-5 and TRBJ2-3; D is unclear. V was cut by 0 bases and J by 6 bases, with 5 bases left in between. This CDR3 is 12 amino acids long. CDR1 SGHKS and CDR2 YYEKEE come from the germline V gene (reference sequence). In DNA, the CDR3 is TGTGCCAGCAGCTTGGCCGGTGATACGCAGTATTTT. Translated: CASSLAGDTQYF.

The V and J genes are TRBV6-2 or TRBV6-3 and TRBJ1-5; TRBD1 might be the D (6 bases). Trimming left V 2 bases short and J 0 bases short, with 26 bases between. This CDR3 has 21 residues. Per the germline V gene, CDR1 is MNHEY and CDR2 is SVGEGT. The CDR3 DNA reads TGTGCCAGCAGTTACCCAGATACCGGGACACATCACCAGAATAGCAATCAGCCCCAGCATTTT. This codes for CASSYPDTGTHHQNSNQPQHF.

The J gene is TRBJ1-1, the V gene TRBV29-1; 8 bases fit TRBD1. The CDR3 consists of 14 residues. The V gene end was trimmed by 6 bases and the J gene end by 3 bases; junction bases not matched to a gene: 9. CDR1 is SQVTM, CDR2 ANQGSEA, per germline. The CDR3 bases are TGCAGCGTCGCTACAGGGGGGAGGGACACTGAAGCTTTCTTT. It specifies CSVATGGRDTEAFF.

This clone was detected only once. V usage is TRBV30 and J usage is TRBJ1-2; 9 bases match TRBD1. CDR1 and CDR2 from the germline V gene are GTSNPN and SVGIG (reference sequence). Unmatched junction bases numbered 5, after V lost 4 bases and J lost 2 bases. The length of the CDR3 is 14 residues. CDR3 bases: TGTGCCTGGACCGAGGGACAGGGAAACTATGGCTACACCTTC. This sequence encodes CAWTEGQGNYGYTF.

This clone was counted many times. This sequence joins TRBV28 and TRBJ2-7; D perhaps matches TRBD1 (6 bases). The CDR3 loop spans 13 amino acids. V gave up 5 bases and J gave up 4 bases, with 12 bases separating them. The germline V gene has CDR1 MDHEN and CDR2 SYDVKM. CDR3 loop: CASSPPQGYEQYF. The CDR3, as DNA: TGTGCCAGCAGTCCACCACAGGGTTACGAGCAGTACTTC.

This clone showed up just once. This sequence joins TRBV4-3 and TRBJ2-3, with D perhaps matching TRBD2 (5 bases). V lost 0 bases to trimming and J lost 2 bases, with 12 bases between them. This CDR3 has 16 amino acids. Germline loops: CDR1 LGHNA, CDR2 YSLEER. Here the CDR3 reads CASSQERALTTDTQYF. As DNA, the CDR3 is TGCGCCAGCAGCCAAGAGCGGGCTCTAACCACAGATACGCAGTATTTT.

This clone was detected a few times. V is TRBV5-1 and J is TRBJ1-5; D is unclear. Trimming removed 4 bases from V and 5 bases from J, with 13 bases in between. Per germline, CDR1 SGHRS and CDR2 YFSETQ. The CDR3 has 14 amino acids. CDR3 DNA: TGCGCCAGCAGCGAGGGAGCAGCTCATCAGCCCCAGCATTTT. Protein product: CASSEGAAHQPQHF. Variable domain in full (rest from reference TRBV5-1 and TRBJ1-5): KAGVTQTPRYLIKTRGQQVTLSCSPISGHRSVSWYQQTPGQGLQFLFEYFSETQRNKGNFPGRFSGRQFSNSRSEMNVSTLELGDSALYLCASSEGAAHQPQHFGDGTRLSIL.